This paragraph reports one T cell receptor beta chain. The antigen is unknown. This sample is part of a study of T cells after posttransplantation cyclophosphamide. Cyclophosphamide on days +3 and +4 followed busulfan-fludarabine conditioning and a marrow graft. With 0 bases removed from V and 4 bases from J, the gap between germline ends came to 10 bases. This CDR3 has 14 amino acids. Germline CDR1 and CDR2: MNHNY and SVGAGI (reference sequence). Assay used: immunoSEQ multiplex PCR; TCRdb lists only in-frame clones, some missing. The table lists fewer than 5,000 clones, over 80% of them singletons. Study observations and caveats: Donor CD8+ memory clones often dominated recipient blood repertoires at later times. Tissue-infiltrating T cells from skin or gut overlapped little with blood T cells.

This receptor was identified in a male patient in his 30s who received an allogeneic stem cell transplant from a related donor, was CMV-positive, and had no GVHD. Some T cells may have originated in the graft donor. The material sequenced was CD4+ T cells sorted from blood, taken 242 days after a stem cell transplant with posttransplant cyclophosphamide. V and J are TRBV6-6 and TRBJ2-7, with a tentative D call TRBD1 (5 bases). CDR3 in DNA: TGTGCCAGCAGTTACTCTCGGCAGGGTTACGAGCAGTACTTC. It yields the protein CASSYSRQGYEQYF.